The present T cell receptor beta chain was sequenced within a study of blood T cell dynamics during melanoma immunotherapy. The overall study: Metastatic melanoma patients received first-line pembrolizumab or nivolumab plus ipilimumab. General study points: Whether repertoire-driving clones were melanoma-specific could not be determined. The most clonal sorted CD8+ subset, immune-effector cells, was closest to cell-free DNA CDR3 sequences.

Assay: immunoSEQ multiplex PCR; the TCRdb copy retains only in-frame clones and omits some. The sample has roughly 1,200 clones, over 65% seen once; the top ten hold around 15%. Time point here: pre-treatment baseline. Memory T cells counted as immune-effector cells when CD3+ CD4- CD8+ CD45RA- CD45RO-high CD27- CCR7-. Blood was drawn before treatment and at week 3 after checkpoint blockade. Patients with prior systemic cancer treatment, concomitant immunosuppressants, or other active malignancies were excluded. A word on this clone: What it recognizes is unknown.

The CDR3 has 14 amino acids. The V gene lost 9 bases and the J gene lost 5 bases, with 18 bases spanning the gap. This sequence was found in a human donor with melanoma. This chain uses TRBV5-3 with TRBJ1-5; the D gene is possibly TRBD1 (5 bases). TRBV5-3 is filed as an ORF, its function uncertain. The specimen was CD8+ T cells from blood, collected from a patient treated with checkpoint blockade. The CDR3 nucleotides read TGTGCCATCCTGACCGGGACCAGGGATCAGCCCCAGCATTTT. Protein: CAILTGTRDQPQHF.